This is a list of T cell receptor beta chains from one sample in a study of T-cell memory formation after mild COVID-19. TCRdb re-called the 5' RACE reads through MiXCR, storing one row per CDR3 protein. The repertoire holds about 600,000 distinct CDR3 sequences, 20% to 25% seen once, with 8.4% in the top ten. Material for sequencing was PBMCs or a T cell subset sorted from them (not recorded which). These receptors all come from an adult woman who had mild COVID-19 (a few samples of this study predate the infection). Cell type and time point are not known. Each CDR3 is given without its conserved first and last residue. The order of the fields is V gene, J gene, CDR3 protein.

>TRBV5-1|TRBJ1-1
ASSLFPPGTGNTEAF
>TRBV24-1|TRBJ2-3
ATSDGHRGADTQY
>TRBV15|TRBJ2-1
ATSTSYEQF
>TRBV5-5|TRBJ2-1
ASSGGPSGNEQF
>TRBV2|TRBJ2-3
ASIRSRSGISTDTQY
>TRBV7-3|TRBJ2-1
ASSPTIHSGGSDEQF
>TRBV7-9|TRBJ2-7
ASAPGDRVSAYEQY
>TRBV6-2/TRBV6-3|TRBJ2-7
ASRGHTGENSYEQY
>TRBV4-1|TRBJ2-3
ASMSTLRGGVTDTQY
>TRBV7-9|TRBJ2-5
ASSETGVQETQY
>TRBV7-9|TRBJ2-5
ASSLAETGSETQY
>TRBV7-6|TRBJ2-1
ASSLAVVVYNEQF
>TRBV6-1|TRBJ2-5
ASRKGGQQETQY
>TRBV24-1|TRBJ2-1
ATAGAAGPYNEQF
>TRBV10-3|TRBJ1-1
AISESTLKEAF
>TRBV6-2/TRBV6-3|TRBJ2-7
ASSYLRGSSYEQY
>TRBV12-3/TRBV12-4|TRBJ2-5
ATGRGETQY
>TRBV6-5|TRBJ2-7
ASSSGTPTGEQY
>TRBV15|TRBJ2-2
ATSRVSGGFTGELF
>TRBV5-6|TRBJ2-1
ASSPSGRTTYNEQF
>TRBV12-3/TRBV12-4|TRBJ2-7
ASSSATTYEQY
>TRBV7-7|TRBJ2-7
ASSLRDSEGYEQY
>TRBV24-1|TRBJ2-7
ATSQTGTGSSYEQY
>TRBV7-2|TRBJ1-1
ASSFWRPMNTEAF
>TRBV27|TRBJ1-2
ASSFRGTFYGYT
>TRBV27|TRBJ1-1
ASSLRGSTEAF
>TRBV30|TRBJ2-4
AWSIQGARGKNIQY
>TRBV15|TRBJ1-5
ATSSQDRGGYSNQPQH
>TRBV5-5|TRBJ2-1
ASSDASGGNEQF
>TRBV24-1|TRBJ2-7
ATSDQGEELRY
>TRBV7-3|TRBJ1-1
ASGQGVNTEAF
>TRBV28|TRBJ1-5
ASSRLRRAARSQH
>TRBV10-3|TRBJ2-1
AISDPKDRVYNEQF
>TRBV12-3/TRBV12-4|TRBJ2-3
ASSSPSAGEEADTQY
>TRBV5-1|TRBJ2-7
ASSLAPGDEQY
>TRBV20-1|TRBJ2-7
SASMGRGFHEQY
>TRBV15|TRBJ1-1
ATSRDLLSRGNTEAF
>TRBV18|TRBJ2-1
ASSVGFRSEQF
>TRBV18|TRBJ1-3
ASSHHPDVSGNTIY
>TRBV5-5|TRBJ2-4
ASSLEPRGQGLNIQY
>TRBV4-1|TRBJ2-5
ASSQAESLGTETQY
>TRBV30|TRBJ2-5
AWRRGGPQETQY
>TRBV2|TRBJ2-2
ASGPWGNTGELF
>TRBV5-1|TRBJ2-7
ASSLGGQGFREQY
>TRBV7-2|TRBJ2-5
ASSLGRGVGETQY
>TRBV20-1|TRBJ2-3
SARAPLGGRAADTQY
>TRBV4-1|TRBJ2-7
ASSQEPWDGSGEQY
>TRBV5-1|TRBJ2-1
ASSWGGPSSYNEQF
>TRBV3-1|TRBJ2-1
ASSHRDSPYNEQF
>TRBV7-9|TRBJ1-2
ASSLAGGSGYGYT
>TRBV7-2|TRBJ2-2
ASNPGAGELF
>TRBV5-1|TRBJ2-7
ASSLTPGQGHYEQY
>TRBV12-3/TRBV12-4|TRBJ2-7
ASSFSEGSGYEQY